The clone carrying this T cell receptor beta chain was seen only a few times. The antigen remains unidentified. The trim removed 1 base at V and 3 bases at J, leaving 8 bases unmatched. This CDR3 comprises 18 residues. Germline CDR1 SGHVS, CDR2 FNYEAQ. TCRdb called the reads again in MiXCR, with one record for every CDR3 protein. The sample lists around 550,000 distinct CDR3 sequences; 26% were seen once. This sample was included in a study of T cell repertoires in cytomegalovirus infection. Study-level background: Signatures in public TCR beta sequences pointed to both CMV infection and matching HLA type.

Study-wide points: Pooled public TCR beta family frequency picked out CMV carriers with the relevant HLA. The ex vivo response was dominated by HLA-C-restricted CMV-specific TCR beta clonotypes.

Sample: PBMCs. The TCR comes from a human donor in good health (CMV status not recorded). Some clones in this sample may be carry-over from other donors' samples. The genes are TRBV7-6 and TRBJ2-3; TRBD2 agrees at 12 bases. The CDR3 region is CASSLGSRLAGVTDTQYF. The DNA of the CDR3 is TGTGCCAGCAGCTTAGGGTCCCGACTAGCGGGAGTAACAGATACGCAGTATTTT. Drawing the rest from reference TRBV7-6 and TRBJ2-3, the complete variable domain is GAGVSQSPRYKVTKRGQDVALRCDPISGHVSLYWYRQALGQGPEFLTYFNYEAQQDKSGLPNDRFSAERPEGSISTLTIQRTEQRDSAMYRCASSLGSRLAGVTDTQYFGPGTRLTVL.